The 29 T cell receptor beta chains below were found in one sample sequenced in a study of blood T cells in healthy people across ages. It was with a sample-barcoded 5' primer and a J-beta primer mix that a second PCR of roughly 6 to 11 cycles was run. MiXCR, run by TCRdb on the 5' RACE reads, gives a single entry per CDR3 protein. In the table there are over 1,300,000 distinct CDR3 sequences, approximately 60% of which are singletons. Sequences were obtained from blood. Every receptor here comes from a man between 18 and 29 years old in good health.

The chain employs TRBV18 and TRBJ2-3; 7 nucleotides line up with TRBD2. CDR1 is KGHSH, CDR2 LQKENI, per germline. CDR3 length equals 17 residues. With V trimmed by 0 bases and J by 1 base, 7 bases remained unmatched. The CDR3 nucleotides are TGTGCCAGCTCACCACCTCCGGGGAGCGGGGGCACAGATACGCAGTATTTT. Translating it yields CASSPPPGSGGTDTQYF.

The chain uses TRBV4-1 and TRBJ2-1; TRBD1 is a possible D gene (5 bases). Per the germline V gene, CDR1 is MGHRA and CDR2 is YSYEKL. Trimming removed 0 bases from V and 0 bases from J, with 18 bases in between. The CDR3 totals 19 residues. CDR3 sequence: CASSQDRVQGKASYNEQFF. CDR3 DNA sequence: TGCGCCAGCAGCCAAGATCGAGTTCAGGGCAAGGCCTCCTACAATGAGCAGTTCTTC.

This clonotype appeared a few times. The genes are TRBV10-3 and TRBJ2-1; the match to TRBD1 covers 8 bases. CDR3 size: 19 residues. In germline, CDR1 is ENHRY, CDR2 SYGVKD. V gave up 0 bases and J gave up 9 bases; unmatched junction bases: 19. As DNA, the CDR3 is TGTGCCATCAGTGAGTCCCCAGGGGGCGCGACTCAAAGGTCTCGTGAGCAGTTCTTC. This encodes CAISESPGGATQRSREQFF.

J is TRBJ1-2 and V is TRBV14; TRBD1 is a possible D gene (6 bases). The CDR3 has 15 amino acids. Trimming stripped 2 bases from V and 2 bases from J, with 12 bases between. CDR1 and CDR2 (germline): SGHDN, FVKESK. CDR3 region: CASSQIHRVNYGYTF. The CDR3 DNA reads as TGTGCCAGCAGCCAAATTCACAGGGTGAACTATGGCTACACCTTC.

This clonotype was seen a few times. The CDR3 sequence is CAALDGYYGYTF. DNA of the CDR3: TGTGCCGCTTTAGACGGGTACTATGGCTACACCTTC. The chain couples TRBV7-6 to TRBJ1-2; D gene uncertain. Germline V gene sequence: CDR1 SGHVS, CDR2 FNYEAQ. The CDR3 length is 12 residues. The V gene lost 11 bases and the J gene lost 3 bases, with 13 bases spanning the gap.

V gene TRBV29-1 combines with J gene TRBJ2-7; weak D call: TRBD1 (6 bases). TRBJ2-5 matches the DNA end more closely, so the J call is doubtful. Germline V lookup: CDR1 SQVTM, CDR2 ANQGSEA. CDR3 length: 13 amino acids. The CDR3 loop reads CSASPGVRGTQYF. In nucleotides, the CDR3 is TGCAGCGCTTCCCCAGGGGTTCGGGGGACCCAGTACTTC.

The J gene is TRBJ2-7, the V gene TRBV9; TRBD1 agrees at 9 bases. The CDR3 has 16 residues. CDR1 SGDLS and CDR2 YYNGEE come from the germline V gene. V trimming: 3 bases; J trimming: 7 bases; junction bases outside the gene matches: 14. The DNA of the CDR3 is TGTGCCAGCAGCGCTGGACAGGGGCTAGAAGTCTATGAGCAGTACTTC. Its translation: CASSAGQGLEVYEQYF.

V is TRBV5-1 and J is TRBJ2-5; 8 positions match TRBD1. CDR3 length: 16 amino acids. V gave up 0 bases and J gave up 11 bases; unmatched junction bases: 15. From germline, CDR1 is SGHRS and CDR2 YFSETQ. In DNA form, the CDR3 reads TGCGCCAGCAGCTTGGCTCCTTCCGGGACAGGTAGCCAGCAGTACTTC. Translation gives CASSLAPSGTGSQQYF.

V usage is TRBV7-9 and J usage is TRBJ2-7, with D possibly being TRBD1 (7 bases). In germline, CDR1 is SEHNR, CDR2 FQNEAQ (reference sequence). The CDR3 extends over 15 amino acids. V was trimmed by 3 bases and J by 5 bases, leaving 17 bases between them. The CDR3 spells CASSFLGQGGHEQYF. The CDR3 DNA is TGTGCCAGCAGCTTCCTGGGGCAGGGGGGCCACGAGCAGTACTTC.

This rearrangement joins TRBV20-1 to TRBJ2-1; D assignment may be TRBD1 or TRBD2 (5 bases each). V shed 0 bases and J shed 9 bases, with 15 bases lying between them. This CDR3 has 14 residues. Germline CDR1 and CDR2: DFQATT and SNEGSKA (reference sequence). The CDR3 is CSARDWARDREQFF. The CDR3 DNA reads as TGCAGTGCTAGAGATTGGGCCAGGGACCGTGAGCAGTTCTTC.

The J gene is TRBJ2-3, the V gene TRBV12-3 or TRBV12-4; D perhaps matches TRBD2 (5 bases). The CDR3 runs 14 residues. V was clipped by 5 bases and J by 2 bases, with 11 bases between them. The CDR3 DNA reads TGTGCCAGCAGTGGACTTTTAAACACAGATACGCAGTATTTT. Translating gives CASSGLLNTDTQYF.

V is TRBV6-2 or TRBV6-3 and J is TRBJ2-4; D perhaps matches TRBD2 (6 bases). The V end was cut by 6 bases, the J end by 0 bases, with 18 bases between. Per germline, CDR1 MNHEY and CDR2 SVGEGT. This CDR3 has 17 residues. CDR3 nucleotide sequence: TGTGCCAGCAGATCCCCAGGGTCGGGACTAGCCAAAAACATTCAGTACTTC. This encodes CASRSPGSGLAKNIQYF.

The chain recombines TRBV10-3 with TRBJ1-2, with D perhaps matching TRBD1 (6 bases). This CDR3 contains 13 residues. V lost 3 bases to trimming and J lost 7 bases, with 12 bases between them. Germline-derived CDR1 and CDR2 are ENHRY and SYGVKD. CDR3 nucleotides: TGTGCCATCAGTGATGGGGGGCTCAGTGGCTACACCTTC. This translates into CAISDGGLSGYTF.

V usage is TRBV29-1 and J usage is TRBJ1-1; possible D gene TRBD1, 5 bases. The CDR3 loop spans 15 amino acids. V lost 6 bases, J lost 1 base, and 18 bases lay in between. The germline CDR1 and CDR2 sequences are SQVTM and ANQGSEA. The CDR3 DNA reads TGCAGCGTATGGGACGCAGTAGACGGGAACACTGAAGCTTTCTTT. It specifies CSVWDAVDGNTEAFF. Full variable domain (remainder filled in from reference TRBV29-1 and TRBJ1-1): SAVISQKPSRDICQRGTSLTIQCQVDSQVTMMFWYRQQPGQSLTLIATANQGSEATYESGFVIDKFPISRPNLTFSTLTVSNMSPEDSSIYLCSVWDAVDGNTEAFFGQGTRLTVV.

This clonotype was seen just once. The chain couples TRBV5-1 to TRBJ2-7; 8 bases are a match to TRBD2. V lost 8 bases, J lost 7 bases, and 14 bases stayed unmatched. CDR1 and CDR2 (germline): SGHRS, YFSETQ. This CDR3 has 14 amino acids. The CDR3 region has the DNA TGCGCCAGTACCACCAGCGGGAGCTTCATTGAGCAGTACTTC. Protein product: CASTTSGSFIEQYF.

This chain connects TRBV11-1 to TRBJ2-5; D gene uncertain. The DNA matches TRBJ2-7 better at its end, which makes the J call doubtful. The germline gives CDR1 SGHAT, CDR2 FQDESV (reference sequence). CDR3 length: 12 amino acids. The CDR3 here is CASSKSRYEQYF. The CDR3 DNA follows: TGTGCCAGCAGCAAAAGTAGGTACGAGCAGTACTTC.

The chain is built from TRBV6-5 and TRBJ2-5; 12 positions agree with TRBD2. With V trimmed by 7 bases and J by 4 bases, 7 bases remained unmatched. The V gene's germline CDR1 is MNHEY and CDR2 SVGAGI. The CDR3 is made up of 15 amino acids. CDR3 in DNA: TGTGCCAGCACCCTACTAGCGGGGGGCAGAGAGACCCAGTACTTC. This translates into CASTLLAGGRETQYF.

The chain is built from TRBV6-2 or TRBV6-3 and TRBJ2-3, with D possibly TRBD2 on 6 matching bases. Germline V CDR1 and CDR2: MNHEY, SVGEGT. V dropped 2 bases and J dropped 4 bases, with 16 bases sitting between them. The CDR3 totals 16 residues. CDR3 region: CASSYPQGRGADTQYF. The CDR3 DNA sequence: TGTGCCAGCAGTTACCCGCAGGGCCGCGGGGCAGATACGCAGTATTTT.

This clonotype was counted once. V is TRBV6-2 or TRBV6-3 and J is TRBJ2-1; D ambiguous. V was clipped by 0 bases and J by 10 bases, with 13 bases between them. This CDR3 has 14 amino acids. Germline CDR1 reads MNHEY; CDR2 reads SVGEGT. CDR3 loop: CASSYSNQRLEQFF. The DNA of the CDR3 is TGTGCCAGCAGTTACTCAAATCAGCGTCTGGAGCAGTTCTTC.

In DNA, the CDR3 is TGTGCCAGCAGCCAAACGGGCCTCTCTCCGACCTACGAGCAGTACTTC. Its protein is CASSQTGLSPTYEQYF. This chain uses TRBV7-9 with TRBJ2-7; D gene unclear. Germline V gene sequence: CDR1 SEHNR, CDR2 FQNEAQ (reference sequence). The V end was cut by 5 bases, the J end by 2 bases, with 19 bases between. The CDR3 contains 16 residues.

For the CDR3, the DNA is TGTGCCAGCAGTTCCCGGACAGGACATATCTACAATGAGCAGTACTTC. It specifies CASSSRTGHIYNEQYF. This chain links TRBV28 with TRBJ2-1; 7 bases agree with TRBD1. Near its end, the DNA agrees better with TRBJ2-7, so the J call may be wrong. From germline, CDR1 is MDHEN and CDR2 SYDVKM. CDR3 length: 16 amino acids.

V and J are TRBV24-1 and TRBJ1-2, with a tentative D call TRBD1 (5 bases). The CDR3 runs 12 residues. V lost 10 bases to trimming and J lost 4 bases, with 12 bases between them. The germline V gene has CDR1 KGHDR and CDR2 SFDVKD. The CDR3 nucleotides read TGTGCCACTTCGGACGGGACCTATGGCTACACCTTC. Its protein product is CATSDGTYGYTF.

This clonotype was detected a few times. This rearrangement joins TRBV10-1 to TRBJ2-3; 8 bases fit TRBD2. Germline-derived CDR1 and CDR2 are WNHNN and SYGVQD (reference sequence). J lost 2 bases, V lost 0 bases, and 10 bases had no gene match. This CDR3 is 18 amino acids long. The CDR3 protein is CASSESDRGGRFTDTQYF. In nucleotides, the CDR3 is TGCGCCAGCAGTGAGTCTGATAGAGGCGGGAGGTTCACAGATACGCAGTATTTT.

The sample holds one count of this clonotype. This chain connects TRBV11-2 to TRBJ2-4; 7 nucleotides agree with TRBD2. The J call may be mistaken, given a closer DNA end match to TRBJ2-7. The CDR3 runs to 15 residues. Germline V CDR1 and CDR2: SGHAT, FQNNGV. The CDR3 protein is CASTVLGGREYEQYF. The CDR3 nucleotides read TGTGCCAGCACCGTACTCGGTGGGCGGGAGTACGAGCAGTACTTC.

The V and J genes are TRBV6-2 or TRBV6-3 and TRBJ2-3, with 7 bases matching TRBD1. The CDR3 runs to 15 residues. Germline assignment: CDR1 MNHEY and CDR2 SVGEGT. The V and J ends lost 7 bases and 1 base, in that order; junction bases with no gene match: 8. Written as DNA, the CDR3 is TGTGCCAGCATACGAACCGGGACAGGCACAGATACGCAGTATTTT. Its protein is CASIRTGTGTDTQYF.

The rearrangement uses TRBV7-8 and TRBJ2-1; 9 nucleotides match TRBD2. This CDR3 is built from 16 residues. The germline CDR1 and CDR2 sequences are SGHVS and FQNEAQ. With V trimmed by 5 bases and J by 3 bases, 8 bases remained unmatched. CDR3 region: CASSRSLAGIYNEQFF. In DNA, the CDR3 is TGTGCCAGCAGCCGTTCCCTAGCGGGGATCTACAATGAGCAGTTCTTC.

This clonotype appeared a single time. V usage is TRBV20-1 and J usage is TRBJ2-7; no clear D gene. The CDR3 totals 14 residues. Germline values: CDR1 DFQATT, CDR2 SNEGSKA (reference sequence). V dropped 6 bases and J dropped 6 bases, with 21 bases sitting between them. CDR3 amino acids: CSATSRLGASEQYF. Written as DNA, the CDR3 is TGCAGTGCCACAAGCCGACTCGGAGCGTCCGAGCAGTACTTC.

The chain recombines TRBV30 with TRBJ1-5; TRBD1 is a possible D gene (5 bases). The CDR3 consists of 12 residues. The germline CDR1 and CDR2 sequences are GTSNPN and SVGIG (reference sequence). Trimming removed 1 base from V and 6 bases from J, with 7 bases in between. CDR3 nucleotide sequence: TGTGCCTGGAGTGGGGGGGGTCAGCCCCAGCATTTT. Its translation: CAWSGGGQPQHF.

The chain recombines TRBV7-2 with TRBJ1-4, with D perhaps matching TRBD1 (5 bases). The germline V gene has CDR1 SGHTA and CDR2 FQGNSA. CDR3 length: 17 residues. Trimming removed 5 bases from V and 6 bases from J, with 22 bases in between. The CDR3 DNA reads as TGTGCCAGCAGCCGAGACCCTAGACAGCTCGGTTATGAAAAACTGTTTTTT. Its protein is CASSRDPRQLGYEKLFF.